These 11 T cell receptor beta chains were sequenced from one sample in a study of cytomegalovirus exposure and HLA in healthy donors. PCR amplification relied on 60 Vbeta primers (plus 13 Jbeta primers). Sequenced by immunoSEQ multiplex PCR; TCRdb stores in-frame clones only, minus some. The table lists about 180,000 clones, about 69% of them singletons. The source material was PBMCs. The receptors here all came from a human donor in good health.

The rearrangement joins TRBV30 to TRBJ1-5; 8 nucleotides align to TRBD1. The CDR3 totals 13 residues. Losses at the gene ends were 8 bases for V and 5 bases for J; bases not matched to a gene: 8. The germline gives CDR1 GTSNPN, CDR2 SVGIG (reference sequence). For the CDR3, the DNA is TGTGCCAGTCGGACAGGGAACCATCAGCCCCAGCATTTT. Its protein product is CASRTGNHQPQHF.

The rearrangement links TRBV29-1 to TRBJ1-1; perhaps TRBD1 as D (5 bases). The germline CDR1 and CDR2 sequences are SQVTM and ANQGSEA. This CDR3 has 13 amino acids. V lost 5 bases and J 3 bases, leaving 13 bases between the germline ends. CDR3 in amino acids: CSVSSGMDTEAFF. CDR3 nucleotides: TGCAGCGTTTCTTCAGGGATGGACACTGAAGCTTTCTTT. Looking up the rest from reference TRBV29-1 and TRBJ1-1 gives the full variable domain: SAVISQKPSRDICQRGTSLTIQCQVDSQVTMMFWYRQQPGQSLTLIATANQGSEATYESGFVIDKFPISRPNLTFSTLTVSNMSPEDSSIYLCSVSSGMDTEAFFGQGTRLTVV.

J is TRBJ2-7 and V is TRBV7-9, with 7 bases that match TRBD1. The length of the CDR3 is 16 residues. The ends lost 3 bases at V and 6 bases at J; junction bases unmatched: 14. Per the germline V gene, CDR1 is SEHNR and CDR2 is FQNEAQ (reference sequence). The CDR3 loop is CASSFLTGTVSSEQYF. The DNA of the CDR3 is TGTGCCAGCAGCTTCCTTACCGGGACAGTGAGTTCCGAGCAGTACTTC.

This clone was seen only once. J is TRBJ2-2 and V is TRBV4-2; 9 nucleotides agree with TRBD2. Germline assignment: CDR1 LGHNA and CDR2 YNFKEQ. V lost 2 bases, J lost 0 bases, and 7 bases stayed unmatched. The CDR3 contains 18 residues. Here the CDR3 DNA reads TGTGCCAGCAGCCAAAAGGGGGCGGGGGGGTCGAACACCGGGGAGCTGTTTTTT. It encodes CASSQKGAGGSNTGELFF.

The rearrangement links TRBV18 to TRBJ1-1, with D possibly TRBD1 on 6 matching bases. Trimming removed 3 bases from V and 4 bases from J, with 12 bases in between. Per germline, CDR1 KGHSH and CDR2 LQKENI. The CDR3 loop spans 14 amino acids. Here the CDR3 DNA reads TGTGCCAGCTCACCCGGAGGGGGGGCCACTGAAGCTTTCTTT. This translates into CASSPGGGATEAFF.

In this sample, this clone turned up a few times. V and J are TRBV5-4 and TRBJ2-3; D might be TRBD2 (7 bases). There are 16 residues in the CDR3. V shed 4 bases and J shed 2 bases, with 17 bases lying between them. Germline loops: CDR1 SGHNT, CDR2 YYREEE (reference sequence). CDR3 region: CASSPGGMGATDTQYF. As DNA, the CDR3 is TGTGCCAGCAGCCCCGGGGGGATGGGGGCCACAGATACGCAGTATTTT.

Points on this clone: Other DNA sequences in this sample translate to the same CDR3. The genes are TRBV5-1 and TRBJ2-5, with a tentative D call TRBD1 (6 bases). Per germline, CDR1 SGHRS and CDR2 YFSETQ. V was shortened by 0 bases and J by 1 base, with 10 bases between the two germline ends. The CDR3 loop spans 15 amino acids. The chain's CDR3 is CASSLGQGPQETQYF. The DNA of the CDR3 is TGCGCCAGCAGCTTGGGTCAGGGGCCCCAAGAGACCCAGTACTTC.

The CDR3 here is CASSSSGGATYEQYF. The CDR3, as DNA: TGTGCCAGCAGCTCTAGCGGGGGGGCCACCTACGAGCAGTACTTC. The V and J genes are TRBV7-8 and TRBJ2-7; 12 positions match TRBD2. CDR1 is SGHVS, CDR2 FQNEAQ, per germline. CDR3 length: 15 amino acids. Trimming took 4 bases from V and 2 from J; bases not matched to a gene: 3.

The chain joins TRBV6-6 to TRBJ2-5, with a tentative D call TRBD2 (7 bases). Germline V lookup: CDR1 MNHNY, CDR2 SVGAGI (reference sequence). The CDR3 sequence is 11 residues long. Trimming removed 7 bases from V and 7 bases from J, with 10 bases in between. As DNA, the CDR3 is TGTGCCAGCACGGGGGGCGTGACCCAGTACTTC. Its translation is CASTGGVTQYF.

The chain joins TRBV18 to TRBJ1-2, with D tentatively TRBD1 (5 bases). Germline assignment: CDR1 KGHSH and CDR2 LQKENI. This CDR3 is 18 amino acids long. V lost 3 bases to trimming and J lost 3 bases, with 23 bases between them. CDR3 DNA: TGTGCCAGCTCACCTCAAACAGCATCAGGAGGGGATTACTATGGCTACACCTTC. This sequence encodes CASSPQTASGGDYYGYTF.

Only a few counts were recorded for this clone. As DNA, the CDR3 is TGTGCCTGGAGTGAGTTAGCGGGGGGCAATGAGCAGTTCTTC. Translating gives CAWSELAGGNEQFF. J is TRBJ2-1 and V is TRBV30, with 10 bases matching TRBD2. Unmatched junction bases numbered 3, after V lost 1 base and J lost 6 bases. Germline V CDR1 and CDR2: GTSNPN, SVGIG (reference sequence). CDR3 length: 14 residues.